This T cell receptor (beta chain) stems from a study of control samples from healthy donors and cancer patients (TCRdb year 2020). Regarding this clone: Which antigen it targets is not known. The record has no base qualities; no much larger clone is one base away.

Receptor amplification or capture employed the immunoSEQ multiplex PCR assay. TCRdb holds this immuneACCESS table with in-frame rearrangements only. Some clones are missing; in checked studies, unresolved V genes explain under half, and the rest has no known cause. The sample yields more than 150,000 clones; more than 85% were counted once. 0.55% to 0.7% of the sample rests with the top ten. This TCR came from a woman aged 25-40 years in good health. The sample taken for sequencing was blood.

The CDR3 in this case is CASSEVLGTEQPQHF. The nucleotides read TGTGCCAGCAGTGAGGTTTTGGGAACGGAGCAGCCCCAGCATTTT. The receptor chain draws on TRBV6-1 and TRBJ1-5; no D segment can be confidently identified. The CDR3 spans 15 residues, from the cysteine through the phenylalanine. The kept DNA is CDR3 alone, 45 bases in frame from the first base. Based on the germline V gene, the CDR1 and CDR2 sequences are MNHNS and SASEGT. V drops 3 bases and J drops 7 bases, leaving 16 bases in between.